This T cell receptor beta chain appears in the sequencing data of a study of ipilimumab plus nivolumab after autologous stem cell transplantation. About the study: Patients received a median of about 5 ipilimumab and about 8 nivolumab doses. The DLBCL cohort had primary refractory and relapsed disease, with 18-month progression-free survival of approximately 87% and 28%.

The protocol was immunoSEQ multiplex PCR, while the TCRdb copy is restricted to in-frame clones and leaves out a portion. The table includes 77,000 or so clones, about 83% detected once. Study results and caveats: The authors say TCR, Treg and microbiome findings warrant further study.

A remark on this clone: The antigen is unknown.

Germline loops: CDR1 SGHRS, CDR2 YFSETQ. V was pared by 4 bases and J by 5 bases, with 16 bases between. The CDR3 consists of 14 residues. The sample here was PBMCs, taken in a trial of ipilimumab plus nivolumab as post-transplant consolidation. The V gene is TRBV5-1, the J gene TRBJ2-7, with a possible D match to TRBD2 (5 bases). This sequence originates from a male donor with diffuse large B-cell lymphoma. This chain's CDR3 is CASSPQAGLNEQYF. CDR3 nucleotides: TGCGCCAGCAGCCCCCAGGCGGGTTTGAACGAGCAGTACTTC.